This T cell receptor beta chain was sequenced during a study of early T cells in non-severe SARS-CoV-2 infection. V was clipped by 3 bases and J by 0 bases, with 2 bases between them. Germline values: CDR1 DFQATT, CDR2 SNEGSKA (reference sequence). The CDR3 is made up of 11 amino acids. Individual cDNA molecules received unique molecular identifiers during library preparation. One entry per CDR3 protein, called by TCRdb with MiXCR from the 5' RACE reads. The repertoire consists of about 99,000 distinct CDR3 sequences, with 16% occurring once and the leading ten covering roughly 1.2%. This clonotype was detected only a few times.

This sequence originates from an adult who was a healthcare worker with PCR-confirmed SARS-CoV-2 infection or an uninfected control (not recorded which). This rearrangement joins TRBV20-1 to TRBJ2-5; D is unresolved. Material for sequencing was whole blood. The CDR3 sequence is CSASYQETQYF. DNA of the CDR3: TGCAGTGCTAGCTACCAAGAGACCCAGTACTTC.